Presented here are 13 T cell receptor beta chains from one specimen sequenced in a study of shared clonotypes between healthy human individuals (dated by TCRdb to the early 2020s). Receptor libraries were prepared by the immunoSEQ multiplex PCR assay. In TCRdb, the immuneACCESS table is reduced to in-frame sequences with V and J assigned. These tables do not hold every clone; where another copy was compared, an unresolved V gene accounts for under half, and the others remain unexplained. The sample includes some 2 million clones, with roughly 94% observed a single time. The ten largest make up roughly 0.13% of the sample. The source material was naive CD4+ T cells sorted from blood. The cell subset or site label, read with the paper, signifies: CD45RA+ positively selected. All receptors come from a man aged 18 to 30 in good health.

The V and J genes are TRBV6-6 and TRBJ1-4; 7 bases align to TRBD1. J was trimmed by 6 bases and V by 7 bases; bases with no gene match: 11. The germline V gene encodes CDR1 MNHNY and CDR2 SVGAGI (reference sequence). This CDR3 has 15 amino acids. CDR3: CASTPPVQGHEKLFF. Written as DNA, the CDR3 is TGTGCCAGCACCCCCCCAGTACAGGGGCATGAAAAACTGTTTTTT.

In the case of this clone: This same CDR3 is encoded by further DNA sequences in the sample. The chain has TRBV5-4 and TRBJ2-7; a possible D gene is TRBD1 (5 bases). In germline, CDR1 is SGHNT, CDR2 YYREEE (reference sequence). The V and J ends lost 0 bases and 0 bases respectively, with 10 bases between them. The CDR3 spans 15 residues. The CDR3 sequence: CASSLGGGSSYEQYF. CDR3 bases: TGTGCCAGCAGCTTGGGGGGCGGCAGCTCCTACGAGCAGTACTTC.

The genes are TRBV30 and TRBJ1-1; TRBD1 agrees at 7 bases. The germline V gene encodes CDR1 GTSNPN and CDR2 SVGIG (reference sequence). J gave up 11 bases and V 1 base, and 19 bases lay outside the gene matches. This CDR3 contains 16 residues. CDR3 coding DNA: TGTGCCTGGAGTGCGCGTGGTCCGGGACAGAGGACAGTGGCTTTCTTT. This codes for CAWSARGPGQRTVAFF.

The chain has TRBV15 and TRBJ1-5; unclear D gene. The CDR3 is 15 amino acids. CDR1 is LNHNV, CDR2 YYDKDF, per germline (reference sequence). V was trimmed by 0 bases and J by 6 bases, leaving 12 bases between them. CDR3 nucleotide sequence: TGTGCCACCAGCAGAGAAAAGCAGGCGGGTCAGCCCCAGCATTTT. Protein sequence: CATSREKQAGQPQHF.

This sequence joins TRBV6-1 and TRBJ2-7; the D gene is possibly TRBD2 (5 bases). Trimming removed 9 bases from V and 5 bases from J, with 20 bases in between. Germline V CDR1 and CDR2: MNHNS, SASEGT. This CDR3 region has 14 residues. The CDR3 here is CASDLAPLSHEQYF. CDR3 bases: TGTGCCAGTGACCTAGCCCCTCTTAGTCACGAGCAGTACTTC.

The genes are TRBV29-1 and TRBJ2-7; possible D gene TRBD2, 6 bases. V gave up 5 bases and J gave up 4 bases, with 21 bases separating them. Germline V gene lookup returns CDR1 SQVTM and CDR2 ANQGSEA. The CDR3 has 15 amino acids. The CDR3 sequence: CSVIENGRGPYEQYF. Here the CDR3 DNA reads TGCAGCGTTATTGAGAACGGGCGGGGACCTTACGAGCAGTACTTC.

V is TRBV6-5 and J is TRBJ2-7; 8 bases match TRBD1. Germline V gene data show CDR1 as MNHEY and CDR2 as SVGAGI. Unmatched junction bases numbered 9, after V lost 5 bases and J lost 6 bases. The CDR3 contains 14 residues. The CDR3 nucleotides read TGTGCCAGCAGTGCGACAGGGGACAGGCGCGAGCAGTACTTC. Its protein is CASSATGDRREQYF.

This chain connects TRBV2 to TRBJ1-3; 8 bases are a match to TRBD1. From germline, CDR1 is SNHLY and CDR2 FYNNEI. CDR3 length: 15 amino acids. V lost 3 bases, J lost 2 bases, and 3 bases stayed unmatched. The CDR3 region has the DNA TGTGCCAGCAGTGAGTCAGGGGGCCCTGGAAACACCATATATTTT. Translated: CASSESGGPGNTIYF.

The chain employs TRBV6-1 and TRBJ1-4; a possible D gene is TRBD1 (6 bases). The CDR3 length is 15 residues. Germline V lookup: CDR1 MNHNS, CDR2 SASEGT. With 2 bases removed from V and 7 bases from J, the gap between germline ends came to 14 bases. The CDR3: CASSEHRAGGEKLFF. Here the CDR3 DNA reads TGTGCCAGCAGTGAACACAGGGCCGGGGGTGAAAAACTGTTTTTT.

The chain is built from TRBV6-6 and TRBJ1-4; 8 bases are shared with TRBD1. Germline-derived CDR1 and CDR2 are MNHNY and SVGAGI (reference sequence). V dropped 2 bases and J dropped 5; count of bases not matched to a gene: 4. This CDR3 is built from 15 residues. CDR3 sequence reads: CASSYTWTGNEKLFF. CDR3 sequence (DNA): TGTGCCAGCAGTTACACCTGGACAGGGAATGAAAAACTGTTTTTT.

This sequence joins TRBV4-3 and TRBJ2-5; possible D gene TRBD2, 6 bases. The germline gives CDR1 LGHNA, CDR2 YSLEER. V gave up 2 bases and J gave up 7 bases, with 26 bases separating them. This CDR3 region has 18 residues. The CDR3 sequence: CASSQFGCGGDPRGTQYF. CDR3 nucleotide sequence: TGCGCCAGCAGCCAATTCGGCTGTGGCGGGGATCCTAGGGGGACCCAGTACTTC.

The chain couples TRBV6-1 to TRBJ2-7; 7 nucleotides align to TRBD2. V lost 8 bases to trimming and J lost 2 bases; unmatched junction nucleotides: 12. The germline gives CDR1 MNHNS, CDR2 SASEGT. The CDR3 consists of 15 residues. The CDR3 bases are TGTGCCAGCCAAGGTGAGCGGGGCGGGCCCTACGAGCAGTACTTC. Translated: CASQGERGGPYEQYF.

The rearrangement links TRBV6-5 to TRBJ1-1; 8 bases fit TRBD1. Unmatched junction bases numbered 3, after V lost 0 bases and J lost 0 bases. CDR1 and CDR2 (germline): MNHEY, SVGAGI. This CDR3 has 16 residues. In DNA, the CDR3 is TGTGCCAGCAGTTACTCGACAGGGGTGATGAACACTGAAGCTTTCTTT. Residues: CASSYSTGVMNTEAFF.